This T cell receptor beta chain was sequenced in a study of cytomegalovirus exposure and HLA in healthy donors (dated by TCRdb to 2016 to 2017). For the study in its entirety: According to a later analysis, the roughly 120 validation repertoires were produced on the same platform as the approximately 620 repertoires of the first cohort. The study aimed to test whether cataloging public T cell receptors could reveal signatures of past pathogen exposure. A separate validation cohort of about 110 different subjects was used in addition to the 666-subject first cohort. To predict cytomegalovirus infection status, the study combined high-throughput TCR immunosequencing, statistical association of individual TCRs with disease status, and machine learning. Results the study describes overall, beyond this receptor: While some public TCRs were present in many individuals, most TCR sequences turned up only very rarely across donors. Cytomegalovirus status was reported to be diagnosed by the classifier with high specificity and sensitivity in both the original and validation cohorts. A few of the identified cytomegalovirus-associated TCR beta chains were confirmed in vitro to be specific for cytomegalovirus antigens. It was suggested by the authors that the approach could potentially be generalized to other disease states and immunological phenotypes. Of the cluster scores, 94% were above 0 in a later analysis, which found that TCRs clustered in the first cohort also tended to co-occur in the roughly 130 validation repertoires. A total of 150 or so TCR beta chains were listed by the study as associated with cytomegalovirus. A later analysis had no HLA typing for the validation cohort, so co-occurrence there was scored across all 130 or so repertoires.

The donors belonged to the validation cohort of over a hundred subjects, which was separate from the 666-subject first cohort. Details on this clone: The specificity of this receptor is unknown. Per-base qualities were not stored, and no clone one base away is much larger.

Libraries were made using the immunoSEQ multiplex PCR assay. The study's processing was this. To diagnose cytomegalovirus status from the catalog of TCR beta chain sequences, a statistical classification framework was built. Entries here come from immuneACCESS through TCRdb and include only in-frame sequences with V and J called. Some clones fail to appear in such tables; in the studies checked, an unresolved V gene covers under half of the shortfall, and the cause of the remainder is unknown. V, J and clone size are taken as reported in that table, and D and trimming were inferred from the DNA itself. The sample contains over 250,000 clones, 86% of them found a single time. The top ten hold roughly 1% of the sample. The sample taken for sequencing was PBMCs. The receptor's source is a woman aged 18-29 years in good health and CMV-seronegative.

The encoded CDR3 is CASFASQETQYF. The DNA reads TGTGCCAGCTTCGCCAGTCAAGAGACCCAGTACTTC. The chain links TRBV18 with TRBJ2-5; the D gene is not confidently resolved. Including cysteine and phenylalanine, the CDR3 has 12 amino acids. Left in the record is the CDR3 DNA by itself, 36 bases read in frame from the first base. CDR1 KGHSH and CDR2 LQKENI were looked up in the germline V gene. The germline ends are 8 bases apart after V is trimmed by 7 bases and J by 2 bases.